The next 2 T cell receptor beta chains were all read from a single sample in a study of cytomegalovirus exposure and HLA in healthy donors. The PCR contained 60 Vbeta and 13 Jbeta primers. Clones were sequenced by immunoSEQ multiplex PCR, and TCRdb holds only the in-frame ones, with some missing. The sample contains over 200,000 clones, approximately 81% of which appear only once. Sequences were obtained from PBMCs. The receptors originated from a human donor in good health.

V and J are TRBV7-2 and TRBJ2-1; the D gene is possibly TRBD2 (6 bases). Germline CDR1 and CDR2: SGHTA and FQGNSA. The CDR3 spans 15 residues. V was trimmed by 4 bases and J by 8 bases, leaving 18 bases between them. In DNA form, the CDR3 reads TGTGCCAGCAGCTCCCCAGCGGCTACGGGGGATGAGCAGTTCTTC. This encodes CASSSPAATGDEQFF.

The chain recombines TRBV5-1 with TRBJ2-1; D is ambiguous. The germline V gene has CDR1 SGHRS and CDR2 YFSETQ. The ends were cut back, 8 bases at V and 6 bases at J, with 9 bases in the middle. This CDR3 contains 11 residues. This CDR3 reads CASAQSNEQFF. Written as DNA, the CDR3 is TGCGCCAGTGCACAGAGCAATGAGCAGTTCTTC.